These T cell receptor beta chains were read from a single sample in a study of CD8+CD57+ T cells in acquired aplastic anemia. TCRdb passed the reads through MiXCR, listing each CDR3 protein once. Here the sample spans about 210,000 distinct CDR3 sequences, around 63% being singletons. Sequenced sample: sorted CD4+, CD8+, or CD8+CD57+ T cells (not recorded which) from PBMCs. Receptor source: a human donor in good health. Each CDR3 is given with its conserved first and last residue. Fields, in order: V gene, J gene, clone size, D gene, CDR3 DNA, CDR3 protein. A D gene is named only where the DNA matches it firmly. Size values are once, few and many counts, or a class for expanded clones, and some rows have none.

V gene: TRBV7-9
J gene: TRBJ1-4
clone size: many
D gene: -
CDR3 DNA: TGTACACTCGTAGCGTTAGATGAAAAACTGTTTTTT
CDR3 protein: CTLVALDEKLFF

V gene: TRBV24-1
J gene: TRBJ1-1
clone size: -
D gene: -
CDR3 DNA: TGTGCCACCTCTACGGGGCAGGGGACTCGTGAAGCTTTCTTT
CDR3 protein: CATSTGQGTREAFF

V gene: TRBV7-9
J gene: TRBJ2-5
clone size: -
D gene: -
CDR3 DNA: TGTGCCAGCAGCTTAATCGGGGGGCAGAGAGAGACCCAGTACTTC
CDR3 protein: CASSLIGGQRETQYF

V gene: TRBV4-1
J gene: TRBJ2-7
clone size: many
D gene: -
CDR3 DNA: TGCGCCAGCAGCTTCGCAACAAGGTACGAGCAGTACTTC
CDR3 protein: CASSFATRYEQYF

V gene: TRBV20-1
J gene: TRBJ1-2
clone size: -
D gene: -
CDR3 DNA: TGCAGTGCCCCAGCCGGTGGGCGGATGAATGGCTACACCTTC
CDR3 protein: CSAPAGGRMNGYTF

V gene: TRBV7-8
J gene: TRBJ2-5
clone size: -
D gene: -
CDR3 DNA: TGTGCCAGCAGCCTCAAAGGGATAGCGGTCGGTGAGACCCAGTACTTC
CDR3 protein: CASSLKGIAVGETQYF

V gene: TRBV25-1
J gene: TRBJ2-1
clone size: few
D gene: -
CDR3 DNA: TGTGCCAGCAGTGAGACGGACTCCTACAATGAGCAGTTCTTC
CDR3 protein: CASSETDSYNEQFF

V gene: TRBV5-5
J gene: TRBJ2-7
clone size: many
D gene: -
CDR3 DNA: TGTGCCAGCAGACTGGCCACAGGTGGCGGAAGCGAGCAGTACTTC
CDR3 protein: CASRLATGGGSEQYF

V gene: TRBV7-9
J gene: TRBJ2-3
clone size: -
D gene: -
CDR3 DNA: TGTGCCAGCAGTTTTTCCCGAACGGGACGGTTAAACACAGATACGCAGTATTTT
CDR3 protein: CASSFSRTGRLNTDTQYF

V gene: TRBV10-3
J gene: TRBJ1-2
clone size: -
D gene: TRBD1
CDR3 DNA: TGTGCCATCAGTCACTCACCGGGACAGGTGGATGGCTACACCTTC
CDR3 protein: CAISHSPGQVDGYTF

V gene: TRBV15
J gene: TRBJ1-5
clone size: -
D gene: -
CDR3 DNA: TGTGCCACCAGCAGAGTTGCAGGGGATCAGCCCCAGCATTTT
CDR3 protein: CATSRVAGDQPQHF

V gene: TRBV7-9
J gene: TRBJ2-7
clone size: -
D gene: -
CDR3 DNA: TGTGCCTCACAGGAATCCTACGAGCAGTACTTC
CDR3 protein: CASQESYEQYF

V gene: TRBV6-1
J gene: TRBJ1-2
clone size: -
D gene: -
CDR3 DNA: TGTGCCAGCAGTGAAAGGACGGCTCTCTTC
CDR3 protein: CASSERTALF

V gene: TRBV12-3/TRBV12-4
J gene: TRBJ2-7
clone size: -
D gene: -
CDR3 DNA: TGTGCCAGCAGCTTAGAAGCCTACGAGCAGTACTTC
CDR3 protein: CASSLEAYEQYF

V gene: TRBV7-6
J gene: TRBJ2-7
clone size: -
D gene: TRBD2
CDR3 DNA: TGTGCCAGCAGCACTCTGGCTAGCGGGCGAACTTACGAGCAGTACTTC
CDR3 protein: CASSTLASGRTYEQYF

V gene: TRBV5-1
J gene: TRBJ2-6
clone size: -
D gene: -
CDR3 DNA: TGCGCCAGCAGCTACGCAGGGGCTTCTGGGGCCAACGTCCTGACTTTC
CDR3 protein: CASSYAGASGANVLTF

V gene: TRBV19
J gene: TRBJ2-7
clone size: once
D gene: -
CDR3 DNA: TGTGCCAGTAGTATGTCCCCGTGGGACGAGCAGTACTTC
CDR3 protein: CASSMSPWDEQYF

V gene: TRBV5-1
J gene: TRBJ2-7
clone size: -
D gene: -
CDR3 DNA: TGCGCCAGCAGCTGGACCGGATCCGGCGAGCAGTACTTC
CDR3 protein: CASSWTGSGEQYF

V gene: TRBV7-8
J gene: TRBJ2-7
clone size: once
D gene: TRBD1
CDR3 DNA: TGTGCCAGCGCAGGGGACAGCACCTACGAGCAGTACTTC
CDR3 protein: CASAGDSTYEQYF

V gene: TRBV5-1
J gene: TRBJ2-7
clone size: few
D gene: -
CDR3 DNA: TGCGCCAGCAGCACCCGGGAGCAGTACTTC
CDR3 protein: CASSTREQYF

V gene: TRBV20-1
J gene: TRBJ1-1
clone size: -
D gene: -
CDR3 DNA: TGCAGTGCTAGAGCGCCGGCAGGGGAAGCTTTCTTT
CDR3 protein: CSARAPAGEAFF

V gene: TRBV20-1
J gene: TRBJ2-7
clone size: -
D gene: TRBD2
CDR3 DNA: TGCAGTGCTAGAGATTGGCCGGCTAGCGGTAGCTCCTACGAGCAGTACTTC
CDR3 protein: CSARDWPASGSSYEQYF

V gene: TRBV19
J gene: TRBJ2-7
clone size: few
D gene: TRBD1
CDR3 DNA: TGTGCCAGTACGAGTGGACAGGGAATGGCCTACGAGCAGTACTTC
CDR3 protein: CASTSGQGMAYEQYF

V gene: TRBV2
J gene: TRBJ2-2
clone size: -
D gene: TRBD2
CDR3 DNA: TGTGCCAGCACCTCATTCGGGACTAGCGGGGGCACGAACACCGGGAAGCTGTTTTTT
CDR3 protein: CASTSFGTSGGTNTGKLFF

V gene: TRBV19
J gene: TRBJ2-7
clone size: many
D gene: -
CDR3 DNA: TGTGCCAGTAGTACCGACCCGGTCCGAGCGCCCTACGAGCAGTACTTC
CDR3 protein: CASSTDPVRAPYEQYF

V gene: TRBV19
J gene: TRBJ1-5
clone size: -
D gene: TRBD1
CDR3 DNA: TGTGCCAGTAGTACCTCGACAGGGTATCAGCCCCAGCATTTT
CDR3 protein: CASSTSTGYQPQHF

V gene: TRBV7-3
J gene: TRBJ2-1
clone size: -
D gene: -
CDR3 DNA: TGTGCCAGCAGCAGGGGGCTAAGCGGGAGTCAGGATGAGCAGTTCTTC
CDR3 protein: CASSRGLSGSQDEQFF

V gene: TRBV7-3
J gene: TRBJ2-2
clone size: many
D gene: TRBD2
CDR3 DNA: TGTGCCAGCAGCTTACCCGGGGGGGGTAACACCGGGGAGCTGTTTTTT
CDR3 protein: CASSLPGGGNTGELFF

V gene: TRBV25-1
J gene: TRBJ1-1
clone size: -
D gene: -
CDR3 DNA: TGTGCCACCTTACAGCCTCCCGCTGAAGCTTTCTTT
CDR3 protein: CATLQPPAEAFF

V gene: TRBV20-1
J gene: TRBJ2-7
clone size: once
D gene: -
CDR3 DNA: TGCAGTGCCAGCGGGAAGGGGGGATACGAGCAGTACTTC
CDR3 protein: CSASGKGGYEQYF

V gene: TRBV5-6
J gene: TRBJ2-5
clone size: many
D gene: -
CDR3 DNA: TGTGCCAGCAGCTATGACAGTCAGGAGACCCAGTACTTC
CDR3 protein: CASSYDSQETQYF

V gene: TRBV7-2
J gene: TRBJ2-3
clone size: -
D gene: -
CDR3 DNA: TGTGCCAGCAGCTTAGTTGTGTGGGCAGATACGCAGTATTTT
CDR3 protein: CASSLVVWADTQYF

V gene: TRBV19
J gene: TRBJ1-3
clone size: few
D gene: -
CDR3 DNA: TGTGCCAGTAGCGACTCCTCTGGAAACACCATATATTTT
CDR3 protein: CASSDSSGNTIYF

V gene: TRBV6-6
J gene: TRBJ2-7
clone size: -
D gene: TRBD2
CDR3 DNA: TGTGCCAGCTCCCCCGGGGGGGCAGTCGAGCAGTACTTC
CDR3 protein: CASSPGGAVEQYF

V gene: TRBV7-9
J gene: TRBJ2-7
clone size: -
D gene: TRBD1
CDR3 DNA: TGTGCCGGGGGCCCAGGGACAGCAGTGGAACAGTACTTC
CDR3 protein: CAGGPGTAVEQYF

V gene: TRBV7-9
J gene: TRBJ2-7
clone size: many
D gene: -
CDR3 DNA: TGTGCCAGCAGCTTGATAGCGTCCTACGAGCAGTACTTC
CDR3 protein: CASSLIASYEQYF

V gene: TRBV20-1
J gene: TRBJ2-7
clone size: many
D gene: -
CDR3 DNA: TGCAGTGCTAGAGCTGCGGGGGACAGAGTCTACGAGCAGTACTTC
CDR3 protein: CSARAAGDRVYEQYF

V gene: TRBV15
J gene: TRBJ2-7
clone size: -
D gene: -
CDR3 DNA: TGTGCCACCAGCAGAGATGGAGGGGGGGGGTACGAGCGGTACTTC
CDR3 protein: CATSRDGGGGYERYF

V gene: TRBV7-2
J gene: TRBJ2-7
clone size: -
D gene: -
CDR3 DNA: TGTGCCAGCAGCTTAGGACGTCGGAGCTCCTACGAGCAGTACTTC
CDR3 protein: CASSLGRRSSYEQYF

V gene: TRBV7-9
J gene: TRBJ2-7
clone size: -
D gene: -
CDR3 DNA: TGTGCCAGCATCCCAGATCGGGGGCCTTTTAACGAGCAGTACTTC
CDR3 protein: CASIPDRGPFNEQYF

V gene: TRBV19
J gene: TRBJ2-2
clone size: once
D gene: -
CDR3 DNA: TGTGCCAGTGAAGAGGGGGGGAGGAACACCGGGGAGCTGTTTTTT
CDR3 protein: CASEEGGRNTGELFF

V gene: TRBV5-1
J gene: TRBJ2-7
clone size: few
D gene: -
CDR3 DNA: TGCGCCAGCAGCATTTCGGGACAATCCTACGAGCAGTACTTC
CDR3 protein: CASSISGQSYEQYF

V gene: TRBV7-9
J gene: TRBJ2-2
clone size: -
D gene: TRBD2
CDR3 DNA: TGTGCCAGCAGCTTAAGACTAGCGGCGAACACCGGGGAGCTGTTTTTT
CDR3 protein: CASSLRLAANTGELFF

V gene: TRBV20-1
J gene: TRBJ2-2
clone size: -
D gene: -
CDR3 DNA: TGCAGTGCTAGGAGGACCCGGGAGCTGTTTTTT
CDR3 protein: CSARRTRELFF

V gene: TRBV7-2
J gene: TRBJ2-2
clone size: few
D gene: TRBD2
CDR3 DNA: TGTGCCAGCAGCTGGGGGACTAGCACCGGGGAGCTGTTTTTT
CDR3 protein: CASSWGTSTGELFF

V gene: TRBV2
J gene: TRBJ2-2
clone size: once
D gene: -
CDR3 DNA: TGTGCCAGCAGTAAAGCAGAGGTCGGGGAGCTGTTTTTT
CDR3 protein: CASSKAEVGELFF

V gene: TRBV7-9
J gene: TRBJ1-6
clone size: -
D gene: -
CDR3 DNA: TGTGCCAGCAGCTTTGGCACAGTGTCTAATTCACCCCTCCACTTT
CDR3 protein: CASSFGTVSNSPLHF

V gene: TRBV12-3/TRBV12-4
J gene: TRBJ1-6
clone size: -
D gene: -
CDR3 DNA: TGTGCCAGCAGTTTCATGGGAGAGACCCAGTACTATGGGTCACCCCTCCACTTT
CDR3 protein: CASSFMGETQYYGSPLHF

V gene: TRBV7-2
J gene: TRBJ2-1
clone size: -
D gene: -
CDR3 DNA: TGTGCCAGCAGCTTGAAACTCGGGAGAACGGGAAACAATGAGCAGTTCTTC
CDR3 protein: CASSLKLGRTGNNEQFF

V gene: TRBV10-1
J gene: TRBJ2-1
clone size: few
D gene: TRBD2
CDR3 DNA: TGTGCCAGCAGCCAAGATGGGGGACTAGCGAGGCGCTCCTACAATGAGCAGTTCTTC
CDR3 protein: CASSQDGGLARRSYNEQFF

V gene: TRBV7-8
J gene: TRBJ2-7
clone size: many
D gene: -
CDR3 DNA: TGTGCCAGCAGCTCCTACTCTGGTTACTCCTACGAGCAGTACTTC
CDR3 protein: CASSSYSGYSYEQYF

V gene: TRBV7-2
J gene: TRBJ1-5
clone size: once
D gene: -
CDR3 DNA: TGTGCCAGCAGTCGAGGTGAGAGGCAGGACCATCAGCCCCAGCATTTT
CDR3 protein: CASSRGERQDHQPQHF

V gene: TRBV25-1
J gene: TRBJ1-2
clone size: few
D gene: TRBD1
CDR3 DNA: TGTGCCAGCAGTGAATCAGGGGGCGGCTATGGCTACACCTTC
CDR3 protein: CASSESGGGYGYTF

V gene: TRBV5-1
J gene: TRBJ2-1
clone size: -
D gene: TRBD2
CDR3 DNA: TGTGCCAGCAGCTATGGTAGCGGGGTCAATGAGCAGTTCTTC
CDR3 protein: CASSYGSGVNEQFF

V gene: TRBV15
J gene: TRBJ2-5
clone size: -
D gene: TRBD1
CDR3 DNA: TGTGCCACCAGCACTATTGCGACAGGGGTGAAGACCCAGTACTTC
CDR3 protein: CATSTIATGVKTQYF

V gene: TRBV15
J gene: TRBJ2-7
clone size: -
D gene: -
CDR3 DNA: TGTGCCACCAGCGTCCAACAGGGCCCCTACGAGCAGTACTTC
CDR3 protein: CATSVQQGPYEQYF

V gene: TRBV7-3
J gene: TRBJ2-3
clone size: -
D gene: TRBD2
CDR3 DNA: TGTGCCAGCAGCCTGGAGCGGGGGAGAGGCACAGATACGCAGTATTTT
CDR3 protein: CASSLERGRGTDTQYF

V gene: TRBV7-9
J gene: TRBJ1-3
clone size: -
D gene: -
CDR3 DNA: TGTGCCAGCAGCTTCGCGACAGGAAACACCATATATTTT
CDR3 protein: CASSFATGNTIYF

V gene: TRBV7-7
J gene: TRBJ2-3
clone size: -
D gene: -
CDR3 DNA: TGTGCTAGCAGTACAGCCGACACAGATACGCAGTATTTT
CDR3 protein: CASSTADTDTQYF